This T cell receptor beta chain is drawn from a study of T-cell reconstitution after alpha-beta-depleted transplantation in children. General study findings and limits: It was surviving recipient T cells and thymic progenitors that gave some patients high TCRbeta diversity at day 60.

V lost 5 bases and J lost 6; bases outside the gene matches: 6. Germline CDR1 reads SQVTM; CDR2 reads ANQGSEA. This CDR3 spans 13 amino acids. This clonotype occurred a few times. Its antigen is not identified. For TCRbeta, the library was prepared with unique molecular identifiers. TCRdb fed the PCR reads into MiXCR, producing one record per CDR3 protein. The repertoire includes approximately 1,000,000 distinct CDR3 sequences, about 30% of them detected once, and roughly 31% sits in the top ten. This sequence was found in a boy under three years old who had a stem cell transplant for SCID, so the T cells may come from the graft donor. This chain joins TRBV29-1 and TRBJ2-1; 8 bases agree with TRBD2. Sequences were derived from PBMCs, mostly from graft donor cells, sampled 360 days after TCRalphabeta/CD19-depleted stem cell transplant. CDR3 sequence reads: CSVFRGGGNEQFF. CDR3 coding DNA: TGCAGCGTTTTCCGGGGGGGCGGCAATGAGCAGTTCTTC.